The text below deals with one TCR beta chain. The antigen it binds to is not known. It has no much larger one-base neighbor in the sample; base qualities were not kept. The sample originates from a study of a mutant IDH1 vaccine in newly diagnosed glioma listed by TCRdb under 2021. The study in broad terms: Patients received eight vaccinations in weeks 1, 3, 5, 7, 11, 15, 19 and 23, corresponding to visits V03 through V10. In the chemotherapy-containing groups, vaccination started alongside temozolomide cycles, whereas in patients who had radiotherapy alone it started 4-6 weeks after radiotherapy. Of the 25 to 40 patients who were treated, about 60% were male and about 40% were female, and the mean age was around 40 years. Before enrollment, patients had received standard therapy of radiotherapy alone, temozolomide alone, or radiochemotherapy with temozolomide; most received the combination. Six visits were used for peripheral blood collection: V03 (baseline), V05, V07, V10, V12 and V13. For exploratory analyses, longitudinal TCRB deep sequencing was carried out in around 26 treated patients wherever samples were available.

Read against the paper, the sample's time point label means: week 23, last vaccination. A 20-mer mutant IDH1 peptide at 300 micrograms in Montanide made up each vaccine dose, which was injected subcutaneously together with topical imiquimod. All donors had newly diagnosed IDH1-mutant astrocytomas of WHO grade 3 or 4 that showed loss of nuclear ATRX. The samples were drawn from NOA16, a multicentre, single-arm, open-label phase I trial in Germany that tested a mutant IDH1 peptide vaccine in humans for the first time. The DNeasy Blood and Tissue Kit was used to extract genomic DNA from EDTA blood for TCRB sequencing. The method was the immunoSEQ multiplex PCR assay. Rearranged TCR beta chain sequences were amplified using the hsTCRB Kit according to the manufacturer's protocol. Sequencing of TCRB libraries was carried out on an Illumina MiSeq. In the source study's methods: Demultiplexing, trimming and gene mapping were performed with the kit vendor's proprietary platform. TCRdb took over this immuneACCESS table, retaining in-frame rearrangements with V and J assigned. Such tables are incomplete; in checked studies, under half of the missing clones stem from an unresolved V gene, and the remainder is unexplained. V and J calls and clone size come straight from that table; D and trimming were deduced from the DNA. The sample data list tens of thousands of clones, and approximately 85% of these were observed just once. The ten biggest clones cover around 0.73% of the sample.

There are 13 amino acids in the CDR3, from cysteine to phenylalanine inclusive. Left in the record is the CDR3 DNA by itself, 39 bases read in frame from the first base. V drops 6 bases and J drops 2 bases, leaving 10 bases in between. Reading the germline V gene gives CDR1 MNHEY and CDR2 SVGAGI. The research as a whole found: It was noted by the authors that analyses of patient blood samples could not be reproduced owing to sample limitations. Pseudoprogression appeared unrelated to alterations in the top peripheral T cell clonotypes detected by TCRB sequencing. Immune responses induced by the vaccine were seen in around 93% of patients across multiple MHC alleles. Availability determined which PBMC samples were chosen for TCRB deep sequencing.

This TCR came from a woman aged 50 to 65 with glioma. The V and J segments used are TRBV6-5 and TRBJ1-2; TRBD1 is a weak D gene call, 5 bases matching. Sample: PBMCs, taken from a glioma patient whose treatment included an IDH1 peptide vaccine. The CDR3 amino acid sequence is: CASSPWGNYGYTF. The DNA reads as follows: TGTGCCAGCAGCCCCTGGGGGAACTATGGCTACACCTTC.